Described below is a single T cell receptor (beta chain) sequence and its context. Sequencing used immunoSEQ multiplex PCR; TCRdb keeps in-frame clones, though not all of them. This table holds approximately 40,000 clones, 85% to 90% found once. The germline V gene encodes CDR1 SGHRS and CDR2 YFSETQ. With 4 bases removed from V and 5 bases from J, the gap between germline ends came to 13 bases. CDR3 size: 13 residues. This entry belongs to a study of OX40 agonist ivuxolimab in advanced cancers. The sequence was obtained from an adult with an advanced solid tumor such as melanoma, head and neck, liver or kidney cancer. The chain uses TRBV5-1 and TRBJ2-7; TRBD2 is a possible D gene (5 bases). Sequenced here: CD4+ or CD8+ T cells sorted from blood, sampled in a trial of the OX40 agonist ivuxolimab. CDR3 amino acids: CASSVAPGNEQYF. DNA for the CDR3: TGCGCCAGCAGCGTGGCCCCGGGGAACGAGCAGTACTTC.